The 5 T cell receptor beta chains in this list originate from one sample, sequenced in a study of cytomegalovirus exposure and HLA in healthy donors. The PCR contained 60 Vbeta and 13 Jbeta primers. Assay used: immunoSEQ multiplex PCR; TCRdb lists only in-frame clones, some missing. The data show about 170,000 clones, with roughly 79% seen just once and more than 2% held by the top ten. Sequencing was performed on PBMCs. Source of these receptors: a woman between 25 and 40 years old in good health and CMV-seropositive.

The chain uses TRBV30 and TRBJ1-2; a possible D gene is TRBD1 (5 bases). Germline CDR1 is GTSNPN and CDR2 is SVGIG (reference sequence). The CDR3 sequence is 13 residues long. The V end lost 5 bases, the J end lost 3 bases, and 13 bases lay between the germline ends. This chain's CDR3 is CAWSTVGYYGYTF. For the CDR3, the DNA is TGTGCCTGGTCGACAGTGGGGTACTATGGCTACACCTTC.

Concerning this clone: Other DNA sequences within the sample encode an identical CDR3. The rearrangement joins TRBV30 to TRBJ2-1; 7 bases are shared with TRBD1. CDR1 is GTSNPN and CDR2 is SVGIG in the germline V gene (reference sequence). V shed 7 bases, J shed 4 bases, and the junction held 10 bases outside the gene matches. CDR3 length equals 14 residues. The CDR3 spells CAYRDRVTYNEQFF. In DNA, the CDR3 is TGTGCCTACCGAGACAGGGTCACGTACAATGAGCAGTTCTTC.

Written as DNA, the CDR3 is TGTGCCAGCAGTGAACAGGGCCGCCTCTACGAGCAGTACTTC. This translates into CASSEQGRLYEQYF. The chain employs TRBV2 and TRBJ2-7; D is possibly TRBD1 (5 bases). Germline V CDR1 and CDR2: SNHLY, FYNNEI. The CDR3 has 14 residues. Trimming removed 2 bases at V and 3 bases at J, with 11 bases between.

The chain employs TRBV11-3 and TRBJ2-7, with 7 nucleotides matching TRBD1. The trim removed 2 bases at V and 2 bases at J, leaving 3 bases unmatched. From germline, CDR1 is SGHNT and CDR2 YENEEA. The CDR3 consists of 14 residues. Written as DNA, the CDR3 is TGTGCCAGCAGCTTACAGGGGGAGACCTACGAGCAGTACTTC. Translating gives CASSLQGETYEQYF. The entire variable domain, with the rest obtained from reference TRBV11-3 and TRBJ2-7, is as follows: EAGVVQSPRYKIIEKKQPVAFWCNPISGHNTLYWYLQNLGQGPELLIRYENEEAVDDSQLPKDRFSAERLKGVDSTLKIQPAELGDSAVYLCASSLQGETYEQYFGPGTRLTVT.

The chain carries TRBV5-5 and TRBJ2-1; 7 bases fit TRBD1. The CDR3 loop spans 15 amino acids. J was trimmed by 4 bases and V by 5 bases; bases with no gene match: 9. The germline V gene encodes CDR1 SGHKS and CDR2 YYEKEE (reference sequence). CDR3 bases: TGTGCCAGCAGATTAGGACAGGATTCATACAATGAGCAGTTCTTC. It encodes CASRLGQDSYNEQFF. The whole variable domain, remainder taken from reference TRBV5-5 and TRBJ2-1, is DAGVTQSPTHLIKTRGQQVTLRCSPISGHKSVSWYQQVLGQGPQFIFQYYEKEERGRGNFPDRFSARQFPNYSSELNVNALLLGDSALYLCASRLGQDSYNEQFFGPGTRLTVL.